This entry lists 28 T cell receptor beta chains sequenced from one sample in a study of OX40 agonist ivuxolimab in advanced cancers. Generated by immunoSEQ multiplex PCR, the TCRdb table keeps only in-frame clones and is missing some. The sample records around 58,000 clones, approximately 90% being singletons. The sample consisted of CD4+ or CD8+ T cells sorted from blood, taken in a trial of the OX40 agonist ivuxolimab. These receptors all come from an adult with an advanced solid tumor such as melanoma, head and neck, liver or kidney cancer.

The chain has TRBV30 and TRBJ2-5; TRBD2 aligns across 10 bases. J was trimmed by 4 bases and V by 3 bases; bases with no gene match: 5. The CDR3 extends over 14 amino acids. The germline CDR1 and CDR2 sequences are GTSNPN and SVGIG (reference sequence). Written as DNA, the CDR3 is TGTGCCTGGAGGATAGCGGGAGGAAGAGAGACCCAGTACTTC. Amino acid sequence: CAWRIAGGRETQYF.

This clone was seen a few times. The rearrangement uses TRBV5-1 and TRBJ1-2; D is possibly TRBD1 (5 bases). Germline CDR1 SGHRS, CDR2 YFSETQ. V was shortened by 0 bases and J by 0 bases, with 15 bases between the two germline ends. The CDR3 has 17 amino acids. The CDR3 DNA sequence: TGCGCCAGCAGCTTGGGCCTGGTTGGGGGTACTAACTATGGCTACACCTTC. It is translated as CASSLGLVGGTNYGYTF.

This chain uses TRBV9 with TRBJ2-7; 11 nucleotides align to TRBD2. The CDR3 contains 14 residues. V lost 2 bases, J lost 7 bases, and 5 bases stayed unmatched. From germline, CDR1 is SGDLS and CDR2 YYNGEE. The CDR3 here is CASSVTSGSGEQYF. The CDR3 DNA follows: TGTGCCAGCAGCGTCACTAGCGGGAGTGGTGAGCAGTACTTC.

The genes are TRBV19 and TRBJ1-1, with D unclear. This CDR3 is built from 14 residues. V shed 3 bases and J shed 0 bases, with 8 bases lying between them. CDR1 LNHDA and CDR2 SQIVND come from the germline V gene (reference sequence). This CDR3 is CASSMGGLNTEAFF. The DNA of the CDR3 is TGTGCCAGTAGTATGGGAGGTCTGAACACTGAAGCTTTCTTT.

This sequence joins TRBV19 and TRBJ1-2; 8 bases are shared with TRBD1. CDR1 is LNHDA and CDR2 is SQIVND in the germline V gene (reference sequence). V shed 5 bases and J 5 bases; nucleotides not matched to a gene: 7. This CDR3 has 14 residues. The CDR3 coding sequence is TGTGCCAGTAGTCCAGGACAGGGATATTATGGCTACACCTTC. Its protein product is CASSPGQGYYGYTF.

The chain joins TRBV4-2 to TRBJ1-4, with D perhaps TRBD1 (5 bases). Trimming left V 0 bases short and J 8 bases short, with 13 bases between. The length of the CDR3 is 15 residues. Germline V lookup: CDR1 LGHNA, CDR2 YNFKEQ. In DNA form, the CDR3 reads TGTGCCAGCAGCCAAGATGGTCAGGGAGGGGAAAAACTGTTTTTT. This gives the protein CASSQDGQGGEKLFF.

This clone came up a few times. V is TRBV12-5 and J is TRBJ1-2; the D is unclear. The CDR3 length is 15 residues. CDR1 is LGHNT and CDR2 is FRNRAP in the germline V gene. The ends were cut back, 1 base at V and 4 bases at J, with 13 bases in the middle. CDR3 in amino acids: CASGLGGRHPYGYTF. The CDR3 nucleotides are TGTGCTAGTGGTTTGGGGGGAAGACACCCCTATGGCTACACCTTC.

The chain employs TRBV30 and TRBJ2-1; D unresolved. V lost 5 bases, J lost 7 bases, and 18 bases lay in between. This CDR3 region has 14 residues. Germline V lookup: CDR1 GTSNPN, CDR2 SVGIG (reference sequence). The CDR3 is CAWSSGPLGNEQFF. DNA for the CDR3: TGTGCCTGGTCTTCCGGGCCCCTCGGGAATGAGCAGTTCTTC.

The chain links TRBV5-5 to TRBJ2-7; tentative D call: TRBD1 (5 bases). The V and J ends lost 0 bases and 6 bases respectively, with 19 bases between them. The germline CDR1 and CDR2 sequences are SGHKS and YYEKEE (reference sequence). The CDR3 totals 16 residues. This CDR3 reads CASSLGSQGIGGEQYF. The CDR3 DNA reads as TGTGCCAGCAGCTTGGGTTCTCAGGGAATCGGTGGCGAGCAGTACTTC.

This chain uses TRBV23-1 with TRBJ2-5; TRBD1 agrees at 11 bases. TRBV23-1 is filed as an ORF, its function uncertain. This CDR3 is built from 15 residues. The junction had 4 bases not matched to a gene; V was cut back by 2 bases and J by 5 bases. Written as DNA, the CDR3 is TGCGCCAGCAGTCAACCGGACAGGGGGCATGAGACCCAGTACTTC. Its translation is CASSQPDRGHETQYF.

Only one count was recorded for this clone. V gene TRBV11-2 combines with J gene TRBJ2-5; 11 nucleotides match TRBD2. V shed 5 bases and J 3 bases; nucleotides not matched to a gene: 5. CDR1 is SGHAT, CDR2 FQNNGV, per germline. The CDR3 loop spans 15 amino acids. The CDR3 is CASSPPGLAEETQYF. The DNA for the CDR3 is TGTGCCAGCAGCCCCCCGGGACTAGCGGAAGAGACCCAGTACTTC.

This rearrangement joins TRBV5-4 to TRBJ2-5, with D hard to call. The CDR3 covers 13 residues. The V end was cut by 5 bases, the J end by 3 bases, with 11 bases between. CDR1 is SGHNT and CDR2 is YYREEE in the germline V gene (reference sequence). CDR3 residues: CASSSRVEETQYF. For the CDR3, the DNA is TGTGCCAGCAGTTCTAGGGTTGAAGAGACCCAGTACTTC. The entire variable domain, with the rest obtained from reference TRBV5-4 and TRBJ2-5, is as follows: ETGVTQSPTHLIKTRGQQVTLRCSSQSGHNTVSWYQQALGQGPQFIFQYYREEENGRGNFPPRFSGLQFPNYSSELNVNALELDDSALYLCASSSRVEETQYFGPGTRLLVL.

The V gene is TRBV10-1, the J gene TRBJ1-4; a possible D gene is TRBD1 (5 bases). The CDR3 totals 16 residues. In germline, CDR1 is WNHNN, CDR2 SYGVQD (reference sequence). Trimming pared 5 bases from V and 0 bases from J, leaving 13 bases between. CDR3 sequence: CASSPGTVTTNEKLFF. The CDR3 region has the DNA TGCGCCAGCAGTCCCGGGACGGTAACAACTAATGAAAAACTGTTTTTT.

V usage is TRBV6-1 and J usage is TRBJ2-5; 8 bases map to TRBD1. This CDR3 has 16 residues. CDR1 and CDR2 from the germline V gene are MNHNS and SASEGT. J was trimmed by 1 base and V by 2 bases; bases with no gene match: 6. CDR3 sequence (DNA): TGTGCCAGCAGTGAAAAAGGAGGACAGGGCCAAGAGACCCAGTACTTC. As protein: CASSEKGGQGQETQYF.

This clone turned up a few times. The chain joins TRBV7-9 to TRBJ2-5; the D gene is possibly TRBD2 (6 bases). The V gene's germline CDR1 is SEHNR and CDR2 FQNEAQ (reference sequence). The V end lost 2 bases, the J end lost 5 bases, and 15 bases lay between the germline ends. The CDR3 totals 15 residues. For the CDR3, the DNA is TGTGCCAGCAGCTTAATGGGGAGTGGAGGGGAGACCCAGTACTTC. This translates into CASSLMGSGGETQYF.

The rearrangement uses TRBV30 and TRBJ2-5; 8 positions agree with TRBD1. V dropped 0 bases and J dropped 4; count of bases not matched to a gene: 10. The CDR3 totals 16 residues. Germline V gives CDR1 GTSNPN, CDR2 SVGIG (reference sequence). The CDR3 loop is CAWSVGGQGARETQYF. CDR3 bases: TGTGCCTGGAGTGTAGGGGGGCAGGGGGCGCGAGAGACCCAGTACTTC.

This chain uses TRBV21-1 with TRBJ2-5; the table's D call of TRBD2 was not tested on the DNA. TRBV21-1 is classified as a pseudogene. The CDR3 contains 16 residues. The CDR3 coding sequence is TGTGCCAGCAGCAAACGCGGGGGGGGTGATAGGGAGACCCAGTACTTC. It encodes CASSKRGGGDRETQYF.

The CDR3 reads CAISEQGLAGASGENNEQFF. Here the CDR3 DNA reads TGTGCCATCAGTGAGCAAGGACTAGCGGGAGCATCTGGGGAAAACAATGAGCAGTTCTTC. The chain couples TRBV10-3 to TRBJ2-1; 13 bases map to TRBD2. CDR3 length equals 20 residues. J gave up 5 bases and V 2 bases, and 15 bases lay outside the gene matches. Germline CDR1 ENHRY, CDR2 SYGVKD.

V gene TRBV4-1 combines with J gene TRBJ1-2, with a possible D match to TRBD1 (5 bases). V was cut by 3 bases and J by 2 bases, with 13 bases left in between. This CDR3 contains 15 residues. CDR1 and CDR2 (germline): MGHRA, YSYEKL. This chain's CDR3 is CASSQDTETNYGYTF. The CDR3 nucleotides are TGCGCCAGCAGCCAGGACACAGAGACAAACTATGGCTACACCTTC.

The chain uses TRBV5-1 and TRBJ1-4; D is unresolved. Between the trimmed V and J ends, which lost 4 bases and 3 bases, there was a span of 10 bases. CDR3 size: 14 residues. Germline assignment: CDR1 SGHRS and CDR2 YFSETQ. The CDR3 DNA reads TGCGCCAGCAGCAGCGGTCAGCCTAATGAAAAACTGTTTTTT. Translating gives CASSSGQPNEKLFF.

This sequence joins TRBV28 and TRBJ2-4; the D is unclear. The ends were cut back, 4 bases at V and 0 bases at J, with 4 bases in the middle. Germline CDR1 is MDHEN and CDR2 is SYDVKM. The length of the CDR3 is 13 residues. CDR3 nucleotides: TGTGCCAGCAGTTATCAAGCCAAAAACATTCAGTACTTC. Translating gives CASSYQAKNIQYF.

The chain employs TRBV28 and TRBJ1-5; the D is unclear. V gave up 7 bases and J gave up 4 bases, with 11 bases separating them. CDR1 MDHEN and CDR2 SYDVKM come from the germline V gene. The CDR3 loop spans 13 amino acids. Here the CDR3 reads CASIQRLNQPQHF. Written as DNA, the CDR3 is TGTGCCAGCATTCAACGGTTAAATCAGCCCCAGCATTTT.

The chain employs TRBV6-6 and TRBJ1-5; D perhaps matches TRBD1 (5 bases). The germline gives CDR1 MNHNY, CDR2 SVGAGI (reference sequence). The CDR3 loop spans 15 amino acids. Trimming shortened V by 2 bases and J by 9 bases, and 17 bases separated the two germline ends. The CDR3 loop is CASSYEGRSLWPQHF. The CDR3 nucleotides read TGTGCCAGCAGTTACGAGGGACGGAGTTTATGGCCCCAGCATTTT.

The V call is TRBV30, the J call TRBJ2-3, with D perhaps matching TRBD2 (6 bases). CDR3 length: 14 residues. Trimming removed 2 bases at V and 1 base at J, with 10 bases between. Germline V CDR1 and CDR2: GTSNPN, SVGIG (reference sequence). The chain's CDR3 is CAWSLREGTDTQYF. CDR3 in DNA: TGTGCCTGGAGTTTGAGGGAGGGCACAGATACGCAGTATTTT.

The CDR3 loop reads CASSEQGGYEQYF. CDR3 nucleotides: TGTGCCAGCAGTGAACAGGGGGGATACGAGCAGTACTTC. The rearrangement links TRBV6-1 to TRBJ2-7; a possible D gene is TRBD1 (7 bases). There are 13 residues in the CDR3. The germline V gene encodes CDR1 MNHNS and CDR2 SASEGT. V lost 2 bases to trimming and J lost 4 bases, with 9 bases between them.

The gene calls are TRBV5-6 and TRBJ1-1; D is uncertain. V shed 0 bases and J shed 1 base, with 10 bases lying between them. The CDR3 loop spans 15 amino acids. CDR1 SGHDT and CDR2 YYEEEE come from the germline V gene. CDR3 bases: TGTGCCAGCAGCTTGGAACAGCTAAGGAACACTGAAGCTTTCTTT. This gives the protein CASSLEQLRNTEAFF.

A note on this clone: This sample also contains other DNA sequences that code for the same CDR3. The CDR3 sequence: CASSPPGQQETQYF. In DNA form, the CDR3 reads TGTGCCAGCTCACCACCCGGGCAGCAAGAGACCCAGTACTTC. The J gene is TRBJ2-5, the V gene TRBV18; D unresolved. This CDR3 region has 14 residues. Germline loops: CDR1 KGHSH, CDR2 LQKENI. With 0 bases removed from V and 2 bases from J, the gap between germline ends came to 7 bases.

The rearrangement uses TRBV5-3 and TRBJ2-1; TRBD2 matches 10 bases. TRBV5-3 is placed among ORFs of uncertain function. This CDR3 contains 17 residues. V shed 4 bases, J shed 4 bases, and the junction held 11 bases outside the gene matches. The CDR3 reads CARSTEPSGGSYNEQFF. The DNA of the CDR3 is TGTGCCAGAAGCACCGAGCCTAGCGGGGGCTCTTACAATGAGCAGTTCTTC.